The 15 T cell receptor beta chains below were found in one sample sequenced in a study of blood T cell repertoires in COVID-19. Clones were sequenced by immunoSEQ multiplex PCR, and TCRdb holds only the in-frame ones, with some missing. Among about 40,000 clones listed, about 87% were seen once. Sequenced material: peripheral blood. The receptors were gathered from a woman in her seventies with acute or convalescent COVID-19.

This chain uses TRBV7-3 with TRBJ2-3, with 9 bases that match TRBD2. This CDR3 has 15 residues. V was clipped by 6 bases and J by 4 bases; unmatched bases: 8. Germline lookup yields CDR1 SGHTA and CDR2 FQGTGA. The CDR3 DNA reads TGTGCCAGCAGTTCCAGTGTAGCGGGAGCAGATACGCAGTATTTT. It specifies CASSSSVAGADTQYF.

This clone has just one count. V usage is TRBV6-1 and J usage is TRBJ1-2; maybe TRBD1 (6 bases). CDR1 MNHNS and CDR2 SASEGT come from the germline V gene. V was pared by 0 bases and J by 2 bases, with 10 bases between. The CDR3 runs 15 residues. The CDR3 sequence is CASSEARGGNYGYTF. The CDR3 DNA sequence: TGTGCCAGCAGTGAAGCGCGAGGGGGAAACTATGGCTACACCTTC.

The chain recombines TRBV7-2 with TRBJ2-4; 7 nucleotides line up with TRBD1. Trimming removed 5 bases from V and 1 base from J; junction bases left unmatched: 11. Germline CDR1 is SGHTA and CDR2 is FQGNSA. The CDR3 extends over 17 amino acids. The CDR3 region is CASSPRGQAGAKNIQYF. CDR3 nucleotide sequence: TGTGCCAGCAGCCCGAGAGGACAGGCCGGGGCCAAAAACATTCAGTACTTC.

V gene TRBV28 combines with J gene TRBJ2-7; TRBD2 is a possible D gene (5 bases). With 8 bases removed from V and 3 bases from J, the gap between germline ends came to 14 bases. The CDR3 length is 13 residues. CDR1 is MDHEN, CDR2 SYDVKM, per germline. In DNA, the CDR3 is TGTGCCAGCGTAATGGAGGATTACTACGAGCAGTACGTC. It specifies CASVMEDYYEQYV.

The chain is built from TRBV27 and TRBJ2-1; 12 nucleotides agree with TRBD1. Germline lookup yields CDR1 MNHEY and CDR2 SMNVEV (reference sequence). The CDR3 contains 16 residues. Unmatched junction bases numbered 12, after V lost 5 bases and J lost 10 bases. The CDR3 DNA follows: TGTGCCAGCAGTAAAAGGGGACAGGGGGCGCGGCTGGAGCAGTTCTTC. It encodes CASSKRGQGARLEQFF.

The chain uses TRBV15 and TRBJ1-3; TRBD1 might be the D (6 bases). The germline CDR1 and CDR2 sequences are LNHNV and YYDKDF (reference sequence). V dropped 3 bases and J dropped 0 bases, with 12 bases sitting between them. CDR3 length: 16 residues. CDR3 sequence reads: CATSSGGARSGNTIYF. CDR3 sequence (DNA): TGTGCCACCAGCAGTGGGGGGGCTCGCTCTGGAAACACCATATATTTT.

In this sample, this clone turned up a few times. The chain has TRBV10-3 and TRBJ2-2; D possibly corresponds to TRBD2 (6 bases). CDR1 and CDR2 from the germline V gene are ENHRY and SYGVKD. This CDR3 comprises 16 residues. V was shortened by 6 bases and J by 4 bases, with 18 bases between the two germline ends. The CDR3 loop is CAISASDGSTTGELFF. The CDR3 nucleotides read TGTGCCATCAGCGCGAGTGACGGGAGCACCACCGGGGAGCTGTTTTTT.

This clone was observed a single time. This chain connects TRBV5-1 to TRBJ1-1, with D perhaps matching TRBD1 (5 bases). This CDR3 has 15 residues. V was clipped by 4 bases and J by 4 bases, with 17 bases between them. Germline values: CDR1 SGHRS, CDR2 YFSETQ. CDR3 region: CASSRGMLSGTEAFF. The DNA of the CDR3 is TGCGCCAGCAGCAGGGGAATGTTATCCGGCACTGAAGCTTTCTTT.

The genes are TRBV19 and TRBJ2-3, with D possibly matching TRBD2 (6 bases). The CDR3 totals 14 residues. Germline V gives CDR1 LNHDA, CDR2 SQIVND (reference sequence). V dropped 5 bases and J dropped 1 base, with 10 bases sitting between them. CDR3 nucleotide sequence: TGTGCCAGTAGTTGGCGGGAAGGCACAGATACGCAGTATTTT. Its protein product is CASSWREGTDTQYF.

V usage is TRBV23-1 and J usage is TRBJ1-6, with D uncertain. TRBV23-1 is treated as an ORF (open reading frame) with a function not yet certain. Trimming left V 0 bases short and J 8 bases short, with 11 bases between. The CDR3 runs 15 residues. The CDR3 DNA is TGCGCCAGCAGTCAATCGGAGGGTAGGGATTCACCCCTCCACTTT. Amino acids: CASSQSEGRDSPLHF.

This sequence joins TRBV3-1 (or the pseudogene TRBV3-2) and TRBJ2-1; 10 positions match TRBD1. The CDR3 loop spans 16 amino acids. Germline V gives CDR1 LGHDT, CDR2 YNNKEL (reference sequence). J lost 6 bases, V lost 1 base, and 6 bases had no gene match. The CDR3 DNA reads as TGTGCCAGCAGCCAAGGGGGACAGGGGAGGGGCAATGAGCAGTTCTTC. Its protein is CASSQGGQGRGNEQFF.

The gene calls are TRBV19 and TRBJ1-5, with TRBD1 matching 10 bases. With V trimmed by 4 bases and J by 7 bases, 7 bases remained unmatched. Per germline, CDR1 LNHDA and CDR2 SQIVND (reference sequence). The CDR3 runs 15 residues. The CDR3 is CASSSLDRGWQPQHF. DNA of the CDR3: TGTGCCAGTAGTAGCCTGGACAGGGGGTGGCAGCCCCAGCATTTT.

The chain joins TRBV6-5 to TRBJ2-1, with 11 bases fitting TRBD2. The CDR3 is 14 residues long. V dropped 7 bases and J dropped 5; count of bases not matched to a gene: 4. The germline V gene has CDR1 MNHEY and CDR2 SVGAGI. In DNA, the CDR3 is TGTGCCAGCAACCTAGCGGGAGGTCACAATGAGCAGTTCTTC. Residues: CASNLAGGHNEQFF.

This clone was picked up one time. The chain employs TRBV5-1 and TRBJ1-1, with a weak D call TRBD1 (5 bases). Per the germline V gene, CDR1 is SGHRS and CDR2 is YFSETQ. This CDR3 has 11 amino acids. The germline V and J ends were trimmed by 6 bases and 7 bases, with 10 bases remaining between them. CDR3 coding DNA: TGCGCCAGCAAGCAGGGTGGTGAAGCTTTCTTT. Amino acids: CASKQGGEAFF.

This sequence joins TRBV27 and TRBJ2-2; TRBD1 aligns across 7 bases. CDR3 size: 15 residues. V was clipped by 9 bases and J by 3 bases; unmatched bases: 10. CDR1 is MNHEY and CDR2 is SMNVEV in the germline V gene (reference sequence). This chain's CDR3 is CASLSLTGHTGELFF. DNA of the CDR3: TGTGCCAGTCTTTCCTTGACAGGGCACACCGGGGAGCTGTTTTTT.